Below are 28 T cell receptor beta chains sequenced from a single sample in a study of blood T cell repertoires in COVID-19. Data came from immunoSEQ multiplex PCR; TCRdb stores just in-frame clones and leaves some out. The sample has 350,000 to 400,000 clones, 85% to 90% seen once. The sequenced material came from PBMCs or T cells enriched from blood (not recorded which). The source of these receptors is a man between 18 and 35 years old who had recovered from COVID-19.

CDR3: CASSVSSGTPYEQYF. CDR3 sequence (DNA): TGTGCCAGCAGCGTATCGAGCGGGACCCCCTACGAGCAGTACTTC. The V call is TRBV9, the J call TRBJ2-7; 7 bases line up with TRBD2. The CDR3 consists of 15 residues. In germline, CDR1 is SGDLS, CDR2 YYNGEE. Unmatched junction bases numbered 6, after V lost 1 base and J lost 2 bases.

The chain couples TRBV2 to TRBJ2-2; no reliable D call. Looked up from germline, CDR1 is SNHLY and CDR2 is FYNNEI. V was clipped by 7 bases and J by 6 bases, with 21 bases between them. The CDR3 contains 16 residues. Here the CDR3 DNA reads TGTGCCAGCACCCCCGCCCCCGAGCGACCGGCCGGGGAGCTGTTTTTT. This translates into CASTPAPERPAGELFF.

The gene calls are TRBV11-2 and TRBJ2-5; 8 nucleotides agree with TRBD1. The CDR3 has 15 residues. Germline assignment: CDR1 SGHAT and CDR2 FQNNGV. V lost 5 bases to trimming and J lost 5 bases; unmatched junction nucleotides: 10. CDR3 coding DNA: TGTGCCAGCAGCATCCGGACAGGGAGCCTGGAGACCCAGTACTTC. Protein sequence: CASSIRTGSLETQYF.

This clone was observed once. One end of the junction varies from germline; a read error may be responsible. The chain recombines TRBV7-3 with TRBJ2-3; 14 positions match TRBD2. Looked up from germline, CDR1 is SGHTA and CDR2 is FQGTGA. CDR3 size: 17 residues. CDR3 bases: TGTGCCAGCAGCCAGCACGGGACTAGCGGGAGCAAAGATACGCAGTATTTT. It specifies CASSQHGTSGSKDTQYF.

This clone was found once. The V call is TRBV28, the J call TRBJ1-5, with 7 bases fitting TRBD1. Unmatched junction bases numbered 12, after V lost 7 bases and J lost 6 bases. Per germline, CDR1 MDHEN and CDR2 SYDVKM. The CDR3 is 15 residues long. CDR3 loop: CASIEGARVGQPQHF. In DNA form, the CDR3 reads TGTGCCAGCATAGAGGGGGCGCGGGTCGGTCAGCCCCAGCATTTT. The variable domain in full, with the rest retrieved from reference TRBV28 and TRBJ1-5, is DVKVTQSSRYLVKRTGEKVFLECVQDMDHENMFWYRQDPGLGLRLIYFSYDVKMKEKGDIPEGYSVSREKKERFSLILESASTNQTSMYLCASIEGARVGQPQHFGDGTRLSIL.

This CDR3 reads CASSTQRGGSEQYF. CDR3 nucleotides: TGTGCCAGCAGCACCCAGCGGGGGGGAAGCGAGCAGTACTTC. The chain uses TRBV5-4 and TRBJ2-7, with 10 bases identical to TRBD2. Germline V gene lookup returns CDR1 SGHNT and CDR2 YYREEE (reference sequence). The CDR3 length is 14 residues. V lost 4 bases and J lost 6; bases outside the gene matches: 7.

The table lists this clone with a few counts. In the same sample, other DNA sequences code for this CDR3. The chain carries TRBV2 and TRBJ1-6, with D unresolved. The V end lost 4 bases, the J end lost 13 bases, and 11 bases lay between the germline ends. The germline V gene encodes CDR1 SNHLY and CDR2 FYNNEI. The CDR3 has 12 residues. The CDR3 coding sequence is TGTGCCAGCAGTGGGCAGGTGTCTCCCCTCCACTTT. Translating gives CASSGQVSPLHF.

In DNA, the CDR3 is TGTGCCAGTAGCGCCGGACAGGGCTACGAGCAGTACTTC. Amino acids: CASSAGQGYEQYF. V is TRBV19 and J is TRBJ2-7; 8 bases are a match to TRBD1. The CDR3 has 13 amino acids. Germline CDR1 and CDR2: LNHDA and SQIVND (reference sequence). V gave up 6 bases and J gave up 3 bases; unmatched junction bases: 4. The whole variable domain, remainder taken from reference TRBV19 and TRBJ2-7, is DGGITQSPKYLFRKEGQNVTLSCEQNLNHDAMYWYRQDPGQGLRLIYYSQIVNDFQKGDIAEGYSVSREKKESFPLTVTSAQKNPTAFYLCASSAGQGYEQYFGPGTRLTVT.

CDR3: CASSPGLAGGRTDTQYF. The CDR3 DNA reads TGTGCCAGCAGTCCCGGACTAGCGGGGGGGCGCACAGATACGCAGTATTTT. V and J are TRBV27 and TRBJ2-3; TRBD2 matches 15 bases. CDR3 length: 17 amino acids. J was trimmed by 1 base and V by 5 bases; bases with no gene match: 4. The germline V gene encodes CDR1 MNHEY and CDR2 SMNVEV (reference sequence).

This clone appeared a single time. This sequence joins TRBV7-9 and TRBJ1-4, with D possibly matching TRBD1 (5 bases). The CDR3 loop spans 15 amino acids. Germline values: CDR1 SEHNR, CDR2 FQNEAQ (reference sequence). V lost 6 bases and J 7 bases, leaving 18 bases between the germline ends. DNA of the CDR3: TGTGCCAGCAGTATACAGGCACTCGGCGGTGAAAAACTGTTTTTT. This codes for CASSIQALGGEKLFF. The entire variable domain, with the rest obtained from reference TRBV7-9 and TRBJ1-4, is as follows: DTGVSQNPRHKITKRGQNVTFRCDPISEHNRLYWYRQTLGQGPEFLTYFQNEAQLEKSRLLSDRFSAERPKGSFSTLEIQRTEQGDSAMYLCASSIQALGGEKLFFGSGTQLSVL.

V is TRBV29-1 and J is TRBJ1-2, with 10 bases identical to TRBD1. Germline V gives CDR1 SQVTM, CDR2 ANQGSEA. The CDR3 consists of 15 residues. With 0 bases clipped from V and 2 bases from J, the junction kept 3 bases outside the gene matches. CDR3 loop: CSVEEMDRGNYGYTF. Written as DNA, the CDR3 is TGCAGCGTTGAAGAAATGGACAGGGGGAACTATGGCTACACCTTC.

This chain joins TRBV7-3 and TRBJ1-2; no firm D call. Germline values: CDR1 SGHTA, CDR2 FQGTGA. This CDR3 region has 15 residues. Trimming stripped 2 bases from V and 3 bases from J, with 13 bases between. The CDR3 loop reads CASSLYAGNDYGYTF. The CDR3 DNA follows: TGTGCCAGCAGCTTATATGCCGGTAATGACTATGGCTACACCTTC.

This rearrangement joins TRBV7-2 to TRBJ1-1, with D unclear. Germline loops: CDR1 SGHTA, CDR2 FQGNSA. The CDR3 extends over 14 amino acids. Trimming removed 7 bases from V and 0 bases from J, with 12 bases in between. The CDR3 reads CASTPELVNTEAFF. As DNA, the CDR3 is TGTGCCAGCACCCCCGAGTTGGTGAACACTGAAGCTTTCTTT.

The chain uses TRBV12-5 and TRBJ1-2, with 7 bases identical to TRBD1. The CDR3 sequence is 10 residues long. Germline V gene sequence: CDR1 LGHNT, CDR2 FRNRAP. CDR3 coding DNA: TGTGGCAGGGGGGCTCAGGGCTACACCTTC. Translating it yields CGRGAQGYTF.

The V gene is TRBV7-6, the J gene TRBJ2-1, with TRBD1 matching 8 bases. The CDR3 loop spans 14 amino acids. With V trimmed by 6 bases and J by 6 bases, 7 bases remained unmatched. Germline CDR1 is SGHVS and CDR2 is FNYEAQ. The CDR3 sequence: CASRASGQVNEQFF. CDR3 in DNA: TGTGCCAGCAGGGCCTCGGGACAGGTCAATGAGCAGTTCTTC.

This chain joins TRBV7-3 and TRBJ2-3; 8 positions match TRBD2. The V segment lost 5 bases and the J segment 0 bases; nucleotides outside the gene matches: 4. The CDR3 runs 15 residues. Germline V gene lookup returns CDR1 SGHTA and CDR2 FQGTGA. In nucleotides, the CDR3 is TGTGCCAGCAGCCGCGGGGGGTTTAGCACAGATACGCAGTATTTT. Protein sequence: CASSRGGFSTDTQYF.

In this sample, this clone turned up once. DNA of the CDR3: TGTGCCAGCAGCCCGCGGAAGTTGGGGAACACTGAAGCTTTCTTT. Amino acid sequence: CASSPRKLGNTEAFF. The gene calls are TRBV3-1 (or the pseudogene TRBV3-2) and TRBJ1-1; D gene uncertain. The CDR3 is 15 residues long. CDR1 LGHDT and CDR2 YNNKEL come from the germline V gene (reference sequence). Trimming removed 4 bases from V and 1 base from J, with 13 bases in between.

The V gene is TRBV5-8, the J gene TRBJ2-1; 15 bases are a match to TRBD2. J was trimmed by 4 bases and V by 4 bases; bases with no gene match: 6. Looked up from germline, CDR1 is SGHTS and CDR2 is YDEGEE. The CDR3 runs to 17 residues. The CDR3 protein is CASSIGTSGRTYNEQFF. DNA of the CDR3: TGTGCCAGCAGCATTGGGACTAGCGGGAGGACATACAATGAGCAGTTCTTC. Supplemented by reference TRBV5-8 and TRBJ2-1, the full variable domain reads EAGVTQSPTHLIKTRGQQATLRCSPISGHTSVYWYQQALGLGLQFLLWYDEGEERNRGNFPPRFSGRQFPNYSSELNVNALELEDSALYLCASSIGTSGRTYNEQFFGPGTRLTVL.

For this clone: Other DNA sequences in the sample encode the same CDR3. The V call is TRBV12-3 or TRBV12-4, the J call TRBJ2-1, with 7 bases matching TRBD2. The J segment lost 7 bases and the V segment lost 3 bases, leaving 3 bases of the junction unmatched. The CDR3 sequence is 13 residues long. The CDR3 reads CASSFTGGNEQFF. As DNA, the CDR3 is TGTGCCAGCAGTTTTACGGGGGGAAATGAGCAGTTCTTC.

The V gene is TRBV5-1, the J gene TRBJ2-1; D unclear. There are 15 residues in the CDR3. CDR1 SGHRS and CDR2 YFSETQ come from the germline V gene. Trimming shortened V by 0 bases and J by 6 bases, and 13 bases separated the two germline ends. The CDR3 loop is CASSLEALTVNEQFF. The CDR3 DNA reads TGCGCCAGCAGCTTGGAGGCCCTAACAGTCAATGAGCAGTTCTTC.

This clone was seen a single time. The CDR3 nucleotides read TGTGCCAGCAGCCGGACAGGGGGTACAGGCGAGCAGTACTTC. The encoded protein is CASSRTGGTGEQYF. The chain uses TRBV27 and TRBJ2-7, with 10 nucleotides matching TRBD1. The CDR3 spans 14 residues. Per the germline V gene, CDR1 is MNHEY and CDR2 is SMNVEV (reference sequence). The junction had 8 bases not matched to a gene; V was cut back by 6 bases and J by 6 bases.

The rearrangement links TRBV5-4 to TRBJ1-6, with 9 bases identical to TRBD1. The CDR3 has 14 amino acids. Trimming at V came to 3 bases and at J to 9 bases, leaving 4 bases not matched to a gene. Germline loops: CDR1 SGHNT, CDR2 YYREEE (reference sequence). The CDR3 region is CASSWDRVGSPLHF. Written as DNA, the CDR3 is TGTGCCAGCAGCTGGGACAGGGTAGGTTCACCCCTCCACTTT.

The chain has TRBV7-9 and TRBJ2-3; 9 bases are shared with TRBD2. CDR3 length: 15 residues. The germline V gene encodes CDR1 SEHNR and CDR2 FQNEAQ (reference sequence). The junction had 4 bases not matched to a gene; V was cut back by 5 bases and J by 1 base. The CDR3 DNA follows: TGTGCCAGCAGCACTCTAGCGGGACGCACAGATACGCAGTATTTT. Translation: CASSTLAGRTDTQYF.

J is TRBJ1-2 and V is TRBV6-5; TRBD1 aligns across 9 bases. Trimming took 4 bases from V and 7 from J; bases not matched to a gene: 7. The CDR3 spans 14 residues. In germline, CDR1 is MNHEY, CDR2 SVGAGI. The CDR3 spells CASSSPGQGGGYTF. In DNA, the CDR3 is TGTGCCAGCAGTTCCCCGGGACAGGGCGGTGGCTACACCTTC.

The table lists this clone with a count of one. The genes are TRBV6-2 or TRBV6-3 and TRBJ2-6; TRBD1 is a possible D gene (6 bases). The CDR3 runs 21 residues. Trimming took off 2 bases at V and 1 base at J, with 24 bases between the two ends. Germline lookup yields CDR1 MNHEY and CDR2 SVGEGT. CDR3 sequence: CASSYREPDRTTRSGANVLTF. Here the CDR3 DNA reads TGTGCCAGCAGTTACCGAGAACCCGACAGGACGACCCGGTCTGGGGCCAACGTCCTGACTTTC.

The chain carries TRBV7-3 and TRBJ2-7, with 11 positions matching TRBD2. V was pared by 3 bases and J by 6 bases, with 7 bases of the junction left unmatched. CDR3 length equals 15 residues. Germline V gene data show CDR1 as SGHTA and CDR2 as FQGTGA. CDR3 nucleotide sequence: TGTGCCAGCAGCTTTATAGCGGGAGGGCCGGGCGAGCAGTACTTC. It specifies CASSFIAGGPGEQYF.

The J gene is TRBJ2-5, the V gene TRBV6-5, with 7 positions matching TRBD2. The CDR3 has 15 residues. Germline CDR1 MNHEY, CDR2 SVGAGI. J lost 5 bases, V lost 4 bases, and 10 bases had no gene match. The CDR3: CASSSWGTGGETQYF. CDR3 bases: TGTGCCAGCAGTTCCTGGGGAACGGGGGGTGAGACCCAGTACTTC.

Note on this clone: Within the sample, other DNA sequences also encode this same CDR3. The chain links TRBV29-1 to TRBJ1-2; D gene uncertain. The length of the CDR3 is 12 residues. Germline assignment: CDR1 SQVTM and CDR2 ANQGSEA. V was pared by 2 bases and J by 2 bases, with 6 bases between. The CDR3, as DNA: TGCAGCGTTGAAAACAGAAACTATGGCTACACCTTC. It codes for CSVENRNYGYTF.